This T cell receptor (beta chain) was documented in a study of early T cells in non-severe SARS-CoV-2 infection. The overall study: It was bulk RNA from unsorted whole blood that was sequenced, and the chains were unpaired. Study outcomes and limitations: Reliance on VDJdb matching favored anti-spike CD8 responses; private and CD4 specificities were missed.

Unique molecular identifiers tagged individual cDNA molecules. MiXCR, applied by TCRdb to the 5' RACE reads, yields one record per CDR3 protein. The sample lists 90,000 or so distinct CDR3 sequences, around 14% occurring once. V was pared by 4 bases and J by 5 bases, with 12 bases between. Germline assignment: CDR1 SGDLS and CDR2 YYNGEE. This CDR3 is 13 amino acids long. This clonotype occurred a few times. Its antigen is unidentified. What was sequenced was whole blood. This sequence was found in an adult who was a healthcare worker with PCR-confirmed SARS-CoV-2 infection or an uninfected control (not recorded which). The rearrangement uses TRBV9 and TRBJ1-1; a possible D gene is TRBD1 (6 bases). The CDR3 nucleotides read TGTGCCAGCAGCACCACAGGGCCAACTGAAGCTTTCTTT. This encodes CASSTTGPTEAFF.